The clone carrying this T cell receptor beta chain was seen once. In germline, CDR1 is MNHEY, CDR2 SVGAGI. The CDR3 totals 14 residues. With 7 bases removed from V and 6 bases from J, the gap between germline ends came to 16 bases. Per the original data handling: Scientists estimated how many nucleated cells there were by amplifying reference gene primers. The method was immunoSEQ multiplex PCR; TCRdb's version includes in-frame clones alone and lacks a portion of them. The V and J calls and the clone size are those of that table, but D and trimming were determined from the DNA. The sample holds 130,000 or so clones, roughly four fifths seen once. The data were taken from a study of blood T cell repertoires in COVID-19. Study information: Samples of COVID-19 (acute and convalescent) were obtained from the United States, Italy and Spain. Sample material is recorded as cDNA or gDNA derived from T cells, B-cell-depleted T cells, or PBMCs.

Input material: peripheral blood. This receptor was taken from a woman between 55 and 75 years old with acute or convalescent COVID-19. The rearrangement joins TRBV6-5 to TRBJ1-3; D is possibly TRBD1 (5 bases). In DNA, the CDR3 is TGTGCCAGCACCATACTCCAGGGTACAAACACCATATATTTT. Amino acids: CASTILQGTNTIYF.